The sequence of this TCR beta chain was determined in a study of T cells after somatic rescue of genetic block. The repertoire was sequenced with immunoSEQ multiplex PCR; TCRdb's copy has only in-frame clones and lacks some. The data contain 45,000 to 70,000 clones, approximately 96% of them singletons. Germline CDR1 and CDR2: SEHNR and FQNEAQ (reference sequence). The CDR3 runs to 12 residues. The ends were cut back, 5 bases at V and 5 bases at J, with 9 bases in the middle. The clonotype was recovered from a child in the first two years of life. This chain connects TRBV7-9 to TRBJ2-5; the D is unclear. The source material was peripheral blood mononuclear cells (PBMCs). CDR3 in DNA: TGTGCCAGCAGCCCAGTCTGGGAGACCCAGTACTTC. Translated, it gives CASSPVWETQYF.